This TCR beta chain is drawn from a study of T cell responses to AZD1222 COVID-19 vaccine. The study, taken as a whole, reports: Scientists sampled the repertoires only once the peak T cell response had passed.

Clones were sequenced by immunoSEQ multiplex PCR, and TCRdb holds only the in-frame ones, with some missing. The sample gives 120,000 or so clones, around nine tenths of which show up once; around 30% is in the top ten. CDR3 size: 16 residues. V dropped 4 bases and J dropped 1 base, with 16 bases sitting between them. Germline V gene lookup returns CDR1 KGHSH and CDR2 LQKENI. Remarks on this clone: Antigen specificity is unknown.

Sequenced here: peripheral blood, sampled on day 0 of AZD1222 vaccination. The V and J genes are TRBV18 and TRBJ2-5, with D maybe TRBD1 (6 bases). This receptor was identified in an adult in good health. CDR3 in DNA: TGTGCCAGCTCACAACGGACAGTTTCGGGCCAAGAGACCCAGTACTTC. It yields the protein CASSQRTVSGQETQYF.